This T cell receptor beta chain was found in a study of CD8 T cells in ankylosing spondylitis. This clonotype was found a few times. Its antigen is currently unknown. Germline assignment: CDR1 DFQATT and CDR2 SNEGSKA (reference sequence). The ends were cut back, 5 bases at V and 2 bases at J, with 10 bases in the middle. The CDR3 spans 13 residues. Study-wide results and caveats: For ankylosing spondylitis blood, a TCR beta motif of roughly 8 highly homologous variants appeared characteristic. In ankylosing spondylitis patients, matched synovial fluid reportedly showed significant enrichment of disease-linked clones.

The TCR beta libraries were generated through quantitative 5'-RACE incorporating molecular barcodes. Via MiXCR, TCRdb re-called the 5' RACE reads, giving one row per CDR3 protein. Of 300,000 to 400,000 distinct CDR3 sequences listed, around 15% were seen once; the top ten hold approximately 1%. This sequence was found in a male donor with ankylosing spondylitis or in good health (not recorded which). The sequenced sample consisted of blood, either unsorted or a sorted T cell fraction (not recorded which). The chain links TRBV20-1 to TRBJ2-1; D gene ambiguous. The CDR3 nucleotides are TGCAGTGCTCATGGACCCCCCTACAATGAGCAGTTCTTC. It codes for CSAHGPPYNEQFF.